A selection of T cell receptor beta chains follows, all from one sample in a study of PD-1 blockade in classical Hodgkin lymphoma. The repertoire was sequenced with immunoSEQ multiplex PCR; TCRdb's copy has only in-frame clones and lacks some. The data show 57,000 or so clones, roughly 88% seen once. Source: peripheral blood mononuclear cells (PBMCs), taken at baseline. All receptors come from a human donor with classical Hodgkin lymphoma. CDR3s include the opening cysteine and the closing phenylalanine or tryptophan. Each record gives: J gene, D gene, clone size, V gene, CDR3 protein, CDR3 DNA. The D gene is left open where the match is weak. The size entry is marked missing in some rows and otherwise reads once, few, many or a size class.

J gene: TRBJ2-7; D gene: NA; clone size: NA; V gene: TRBV13; CDR3 protein: CASSSRADSYEQYF; CDR3 DNA: TGTGCCAGCAGCTCCCGAGCGGACTCCTACGAGCAGTACTTC
J gene: TRBJ2-3; D gene: TRBD2; clone size: NA; V gene: TRBV5-1; CDR3 protein: CASSLGLAGGYTDTQYF; CDR3 DNA: TGCGCCAGCAGCCTAGGACTAGCGGGGGGCTACACAGATACGCAGTATTTT
J gene: TRBJ1-2; D gene: NA; clone size: NA; V gene: TRBV11-2; CDR3 protein: CASRDRTELSNYGYTF; CDR3 DNA: TGTGCCAGCAGAGATCGGACAGAGCTTTCTAACTATGGCTACACCTTC
J gene: TRBJ2-3; D gene: NA; clone size: NA; V gene: TRBV5-1; CDR3 protein: CATPRRGTSTDTQYF; CDR3 DNA: TGCGCCACCCCCCGGAGGGGGACTAGCACAGATACGCAGTATTTT
J gene: TRBJ1-2; D gene: NA; clone size: NA; V gene: TRBV14; CDR3 protein: CASSQDLWGGGYTF; CDR3 DNA: TGTGCCAGCAGCCAAGATCTATGGGGGGGAGGCTACACCTTC
J gene: TRBJ1-6; D gene: NA; clone size: NA; V gene: TRBV5-4; CDR3 protein: CASSTSGTDYSPLHF; CDR3 DNA: TGTGCCAGCAGCACCTCCGGGACCGATTATTCACCCCTCCACTTT
J gene: TRBJ2-7; D gene: TRBD2; clone size: once; V gene: TRBV18; CDR3 protein: CASSPGLASGSYEQYF; CDR3 DNA: TGTGCCAGCTCACCTGGCTTAGCTAGCGGCTCCTACGAGCAGTACTTC
J gene: TRBJ1-3; D gene: NA; clone size: NA; V gene: TRBV27; CDR3 protein: CASSPSISPGNTIYF; CDR3 DNA: TGTGCCAGCAGTCCTAGCATTTCCCCTGGAAACACCATATATTTT
J gene: TRBJ2-6; D gene: NA; clone size: NA; V gene: TRBV19; CDR3 protein: CASSDRGSGANVLTF; CDR3 DNA: TGTGCCAGTAGTGATAGAGGCTCTGGGGCCAACGTCCTGACTTTC
J gene: TRBJ2-7; D gene: NA; clone size: NA; V gene: TRBV5-4; CDR3 protein: CASSFDYSYEQYF; CDR3 DNA: TGTGCCAGCAGCTTCGACTACTCCTACGAGCAGTACTTC
J gene: TRBJ2-1; D gene: TRBD1; clone size: few; V gene: TRBV27; CDR3 protein: CASSPLGQGVNEQFF; CDR3 DNA: TGTGCCAGCAGTCCCTTGGGACAGGGTGTCAATGAGCAGTTCTTC
J gene: TRBJ2-7; D gene: TRBD1; clone size: NA; V gene: TRBV5-4; CDR3 protein: CASSSGQGRTSYEQYF; CDR3 DNA: TGTGCCAGCAGCTCGGGACAGGGTCGAACATCCTACGAGCAGTACTTC
J gene: TRBJ2-3; D gene: NA; clone size: NA; V gene: TRBV9; CDR3 protein: CASSVALAGQSTDTQYF; CDR3 DNA: TGTGCCAGCAGCGTCGCTCTGGCGGGACAAAGCACAGATACGCAGTATTTT
J gene: TRBJ2-5; D gene: NA; clone size: NA; V gene: TRBV28; CDR3 protein: CASAPRMYKETQYF; CDR3 DNA: TGTGCCAGCGCCCCTCGGATGTATAAAGAGACCCAGTACTTC
J gene: TRBJ2-1; D gene: NA; clone size: NA; V gene: TRBV7-9; CDR3 protein: CASSFNEQFF; CDR3 DNA: TGTGCCAGCAGCTTCAATGAGCAGTTCTTC
J gene: TRBJ1-5; D gene: NA; clone size: once; V gene: TRBV27; CDR3 protein: CASNPPQVLNQPQHF; CDR3 DNA: TGTGCCAGCAACCCCCCCCAGGTTCTCAATCAGCCCCAGCATTTT
J gene: TRBJ1-2; D gene: NA; clone size: NA; V gene: TRBV5-6; CDR3 protein: CASRALGQQGVGYGYTF; CDR3 DNA: TGTGCCAGCAGAGCGCTTGGACAGCAGGGAGTGGGTTATGGCTACACCTTC
J gene: TRBJ2-1; D gene: NA; clone size: NA; V gene: TRBV27; CDR3 protein: CASSPHAETPNEQFF; CDR3 DNA: TGTGCCAGCAGTCCCCACGCGGAGACGCCGAATGAGCAGTTCTTC
J gene: TRBJ2-7; D gene: NA; clone size: NA; V gene: TRBV21-1; CDR3 protein: CASSRGQGGTHEQYF; CDR3 DNA: TGTGCCAGCAGCCGAGGACAGGGGGGAACCCACGAGCAGTACTTC
J gene: TRBJ1-1; D gene: TRBD1; clone size: NA; V gene: TRBV2; CDR3 protein: CASRGQGLSEAFF; CDR3 DNA: TGTGCCAGCAGGGGACAGGGGCTCAGTGAAGCTTTCTTT
J gene: TRBJ1-6; D gene: TRBD1; clone size: NA; V gene: TRBV6-5; CDR3 protein: CASVGTGDLSPLHF; CDR3 DNA: TGTGCCAGCGTTGGGACAGGTGATCTTTCACCCCTCCACTTT
J gene: TRBJ1-2; D gene: NA; clone size: NA; V gene: TRBV15; CDR3 protein: CATSRDLGTNYGYTF; CDR3 DNA: TGTGCCACCAGCAGAGATCTCGGGACAAATTATGGCTACACCTTC
J gene: TRBJ2-1; D gene: NA; clone size: NA; V gene: TRBV5-3; CDR3 protein: CARSLFRDPTQKEQFF; CDR3 DNA: TGTGCCAGAAGCTTGTTTCGGGATCCAACCCAAAAGGAGCAGTTCTTC
J gene: TRBJ2-3; D gene: TRBD1; clone size: NA; V gene: TRBV30; CDR3 protein: CAWTATGGYTDTQYF; CDR3 DNA: TGTGCCTGGACGGCGACAGGGGGATACACAGATACGCAGTATTTT
J gene: TRBJ1-2; D gene: TRBD1; clone size: NA; V gene: TRBV19; CDR3 protein: CASSALTGGAAGYTF; CDR3 DNA: TGTGCCAGTAGTGCGCTTACAGGGGGCGCAGCGGGCTACACCTTC
J gene: TRBJ1-5; D gene: NA; clone size: NA; V gene: TRBV7-9; CDR3 protein: CASSPSTGRNQPQHF; CDR3 DNA: TGTGCCAGCAGCCCTTCGACCGGACGAAATCAGCCCCAGCATTTT
J gene: TRBJ2-7; D gene: NA; clone size: NA; V gene: TRBV19; CDR3 protein: CASSEGNGAYEQYF; CDR3 DNA: TGTGCCAGTAGCGAAGGCAACGGGGCCTACGAGCAGTACTTC
J gene: TRBJ1-6; D gene: TRBD1; clone size: NA; V gene: TRBV2; CDR3 protein: CASSRRQGKDSPLHF; CDR3 DNA: TGTGCCAGCAGTAGAAGACAGGGGAAGGACTCACCCCTCCACTTT
J gene: TRBJ2-3; D gene: TRBD1; clone size: NA; V gene: TRBV15; CDR3 protein: CATSGNSGTVGDTQYF; CDR3 DNA: TGTGCCACCAGCGGGAACTCCGGGACAGTGGGAGATACGCAGTATTTT
J gene: TRBJ1-2; D gene: TRBD1; clone size: once; V gene: TRBV10-3; CDR3 protein: CAISTGTGPYGYTF; CDR3 DNA: TGTGCCATCAGTACCGGGACAGGTCCCTATGGCTACACCTTC
J gene: TRBJ1-2; D gene: TRBD1; clone size: NA; V gene: TRBV29-1; CDR3 protein: CSVHGTGFNYGYTF; CDR3 DNA: TGCAGCGTACACGGGACAGGGTTCAACTATGGCTACACCTTC
J gene: TRBJ1-6; D gene: NA; clone size: NA; V gene: TRBV30; CDR3 protein: CAWSDQPGTILLHF; CDR3 DNA: TGTGCCTGGAGTGACCAACCCGGGACAATTCTCCTCCACTTT
J gene: TRBJ1-5; D gene: NA; clone size: NA; V gene: TRBV30; CDR3 protein: CAWIRRGSKYSNQPQHF; CDR3 DNA: TGTGCCTGGATCAGACGGGGCAGCAAGTATAGCAATCAGCCCCAGCATTTT
J gene: TRBJ1-4; D gene: TRBD1; clone size: NA; V gene: TRBV4-2; CDR3 protein: CASSQDVLGQGTTNEKLFF; CDR3 DNA: TGTGCCAGCAGCCAAGATGTATTAGGACAGGGGACAACTAATGAAAAACTGTTTTTT
J gene: TRBJ1-1; D gene: NA; clone size: NA; V gene: TRBV30; CDR3 protein: CAWTAILGSLNTEAFF; CDR3 DNA: TGTGCCTGGACTGCTATCCTTGGCAGCCTGAACACTGAAGCTTTCTTT
J gene: TRBJ2-2; D gene: NA; clone size: NA; V gene: TRBV5-1; CDR3 protein: CASSLPVSTGELFF; CDR3 DNA: TGCGCCAGCAGCTTGCCGGTTAGCACCGGGGAGCTGTTTTTT
J gene: TRBJ1-4; D gene: NA; clone size: NA; V gene: TRBV6-5; CDR3 protein: CASSYRLPLEKLFF; CDR3 DNA: TGTGCCAGCAGTTACAGGCTCCCCCTTGAAAAACTGTTTTTT
J gene: TRBJ1-1; D gene: NA; clone size: NA; V gene: TRBV2; CDR3 protein: CASSELRGSRTEAFF; CDR3 DNA: TGTGCCAGCAGTGAGTTGCGAGGATCGAGGACTGAAGCTTTCTTT
J gene: TRBJ2-1; D gene: NA; clone size: NA; V gene: TRBV7-2; CDR3 protein: CASSLVGPGSSYNEQFF; CDR3 DNA: TGTGCCAGCAGCTTAGTAGGGCCAGGTAGCTCCTACAATGAGCAGTTCTTC
J gene: TRBJ1-4; D gene: NA; clone size: NA; V gene: TRBV7-9; CDR3 protein: CASSLETEENEKLFF; CDR3 DNA: TGTGCCAGCAGCTTAGAGACAGAAGAGAATGAAAAACTGTTTTTT
J gene: TRBJ2-5; D gene: TRBD1; clone size: NA; V gene: TRBV7-6; CDR3 protein: CASSSGDRGLVETQYF; CDR3 DNA: TGTGCCAGCAGCTCGGGGGACAGGGGGCTGGTAGAGACCCAGTACTTC
J gene: TRBJ1-4; D gene: NA; clone size: few; V gene: TRBV9; CDR3 protein: CASSLRVGKLFF; CDR3 DNA: TGTGCCAGCAGCCTCAGGGTTGGAAAACTGTTTTTT
J gene: TRBJ1-5; D gene: TRBD1; clone size: NA; V gene: TRBV30; CDR3 protein: CAWSAGQLDQPQHF; CDR3 DNA: TGTGCCTGGAGTGCGGGACAGCTGGATCAGCCCCAGCATTTT
J gene: TRBJ1-5; D gene: NA; clone size: NA; V gene: TRBV19; CDR3 protein: CASSQDSNQPQHF; CDR3 DNA: TGTGCCAGTAGCCAGGATAGCAATCAGCCCCAGCATTTT
J gene: TRBJ1-6; D gene: NA; clone size: NA; V gene: TRBV6-5; CDR3 protein: CASSRTQNSPLHF; CDR3 DNA: TGTGCCAGCAGCCGCACACAAAATTCACCCCTCCACTTT
J gene: TRBJ1-5; D gene: NA; clone size: few; V gene: TRBV7-6; CDR3 protein: CASSLGGDQPQHF; CDR3 DNA: TGTGCCAGCAGCTTAGGGGGGGATCAGCCCCAGCATTTT
J gene: TRBJ2-1; D gene: NA; clone size: NA; V gene: TRBV19; CDR3 protein: CASSNYNAQFF; CDR3 DNA: TGTGCCAGTAGTAATTACAATGCGCAGTTCTTC
J gene: TRBJ2-7; D gene: NA; clone size: once; V gene: TRBV27; CDR3 protein: CASRSRGGSHEQYF; CDR3 DNA: TGTGCCAGCAGGAGTCGTGGGGGGAGCCACGAGCAGTACTTC
J gene: TRBJ1-1; D gene: NA; clone size: NA; V gene: TRBV2; CDR3 protein: CASSARVFTEAFF; CDR3 DNA: TGTGCCAGCAGTGCTCGAGTGTTTACTGAAGCTTTCTTT
J gene: TRBJ2-7; D gene: TRBD1; clone size: NA; V gene: TRBV6-5; CDR3 protein: CASSLTGGSYEQYF; CDR3 DNA: TGTGCCAGCAGCCTGACAGGGGGCTCCTACGAGCAGTACTTC
J gene: TRBJ1-5; D gene: NA; clone size: once; V gene: TRBV7-2; CDR3 protein: CASSLRGPTVQPQHF; CDR3 DNA: TGTGCCAGCAGCCTTCGGGGACCGACAGTTCAGCCCCAGCATTTT
J gene: TRBJ1-2; D gene: TRBD1; clone size: NA; V gene: TRBV7-9; CDR3 protein: CASSFFVIRTGGTSGYTF; CDR3 DNA: TGTGCCAGCAGCTTTTTCGTGATAAGGACAGGGGGCACTAGTGGCTACACCTTC
J gene: TRBJ1-6; D gene: NA; clone size: NA; V gene: TRBV7-2; CDR3 protein: CASSPVNSPLHF; CDR3 DNA: TGTGCCAGCAGCCCAGTCAATTCACCCCTCCACTTT